What follows are 21 T cell receptor beta chains derived from one specimen sequenced in a study of shared clonotypes between healthy human individuals. Cells designated naive CD8 were CD45RO-negative and were positively selected for CCR7, with terminally differentiated effector memory CD45RA+ cells excluded. Using immunoSEQ multiplex PCR, the repertoire was profiled, and TCRdb retains in-frame clones only, with some absent. The table has about 2.1 million clones, roughly 95% seen once. The sequenced sample consisted of naive CD8+ T cells from PBMCs. All receptors derive from a man aged 18-30 years in good health. Some clones in this sample may be carry-over from other donors' samples.

CDR3: CASSTGRKYGYTF. CDR3 in DNA: TGTGCCAGCAGTACGGGACGGAAGTATGGCTACACCTTC. The chain uses TRBV14 and TRBJ1-2, with D possibly TRBD1 on 5 matching bases. The CDR3 has 13 residues. The V gene's germline CDR1 is SGHDN and CDR2 FVKESK. V lost 6 bases to trimming and J lost 5 bases, with 13 bases between them.

The V and J genes are TRBV27 and TRBJ2-7; 8 bases map to TRBD1. With 6 bases clipped from V and 3 bases from J, the junction kept 10 bases outside the gene matches. Germline CDR1 is MNHEY and CDR2 is SMNVEV (reference sequence). The length of the CDR3 is 15 residues. The CDR3 sequence is CASRRQGRTRYEQYF. The CDR3 DNA reads as TGTGCCAGCAGAAGACAGGGGCGCACCCGCTACGAGCAGTACTTC.

This chain joins TRBV19 and TRBJ1-2; weak D call: TRBD1 (6 bases). The CDR3 covers 15 residues. Germline values: CDR1 LNHDA, CDR2 SQIVND (reference sequence). Trimming removed 2 bases at V and 7 bases at J, with 17 bases between. CDR3 loop: CASSIRLTGAFGYTF. For the CDR3, the DNA is TGTGCCAGTAGTATACGCCTAACGGGGGCGTTTGGCTACACCTTC.

This chain uses TRBV11-2 with TRBJ1-1; D possibly corresponds to TRBD1 (5 bases). V lost 7 bases and J 2 bases, leaving 14 bases between the germline ends. The CDR3 is 14 amino acids. Germline CDR1 SGHAT, CDR2 FQNNGV. CDR3 in DNA: TGTGCCAGCACCCCCCCGGGACTTAACACTGAAGCTTTCTTT. Its protein is CASTPPGLNTEAFF.

The V call is TRBV9, the J call TRBJ2-7; TRBD2 agrees at 7 bases. The CDR3 is 15 amino acids. Germline V gives CDR1 SGDLS, CDR2 YYNGEE. V lost 0 bases to trimming and J lost 2 bases; unmatched junction nucleotides: 5. The CDR3 DNA follows: TGTGCCAGCAGCGTAGCCGACGGGAGGACCTACGAGCAGTACTTC. It is translated as CASSVADGRTYEQYF.

To note about this clone: A much larger clone lies one base from this, so it may be a read error. The rearrangement uses TRBV30 and TRBJ2-7, with TRBD2 matching over 8 bases. V lost 6 bases to trimming and J lost 2 bases; unmatched junction nucleotides: 6. The CDR3 runs 13 residues. Per the germline V gene, CDR1 is GTSNPN and CDR2 is SVGIG (reference sequence). The CDR3: CACPGGGPYEQYF. Here the CDR3 DNA reads TGTGCCTGCCCCGGGGGGGGTCCCTACGAGCAGTACTTC.

The chain couples TRBV21-1 to TRBJ2-5; TRBD1 was called by the table and not checked on the DNA. TRBV21-1 is flagged as a pseudogene. The CDR3 is made up of 19 amino acids. The DNA for the CDR3 is TGTGCCAGCACCACACCGTCTTTGGGGGACAGGGGGCGTATAGAGACCCAGTACTTC. Its protein product is CASTTPSLGDRGRIETQYF.

With respect to this clone: Other DNA sequences in this specimen translate into the identical CDR3. The chain carries TRBV29-1 and TRBJ1-1, with 9 bases lining up with TRBD1. Germline values: CDR1 SQVTM, CDR2 ANQGSEA. The J segment lost 1 base and the V segment lost 6 bases, leaving 3 bases of the junction unmatched. The CDR3 is made up of 13 amino acids. The CDR3 DNA reads TGCAGCGTCAGGACAGGGGAGAACACTGAAGCTTTCTTT. It translates to CSVRTGENTEAFF.

The rearrangement joins TRBV7-7 to TRBJ2-5, with D perhaps matching TRBD1 (6 bases). The germline V gene has CDR1 SSHAT and CDR2 FNYEAQ (reference sequence). V gave up 5 bases and J gave up 5 bases, with 15 bases separating them. CDR3 length equals 14 residues. The CDR3 sequence is CASSQAGQQETQYF. The DNA of the CDR3 is TGTGCCAGCAGCCAGGCAGGACAGCAGGAGACCCAGTACTTC.

The chain has TRBV30 and TRBJ2-7, with D possibly being TRBD2 (5 bases). In germline, CDR1 is GTSNPN, CDR2 SVGIG (reference sequence). The CDR3 spans 12 residues. With 0 bases removed from V and 5 bases from J, the gap between germline ends came to 8 bases. CDR3 loop: CAWSVLGHEQYF. The CDR3 bases are TGTGCCTGGAGTGTACTAGGACACGAGCAGTACTTC.

V and J are TRBV7-9 and TRBJ2-7; D remains unclear. Trimming took off 0 bases at V and 2 bases at J, with 8 bases between the two ends. This CDR3 comprises 14 residues. Germline CDR1 is SEHNR and CDR2 is FQNEAQ (reference sequence). The CDR3 region is CASSLAIPTYEQYF. CDR3 nucleotides: TGTGCCAGCAGCTTAGCTATTCCCACCTACGAGCAGTACTTC.

This chain connects TRBV9 to TRBJ1-2; D remains unclear. Trimming pared 0 bases from V and 4 bases from J, leaving 7 bases between. The CDR3 loop spans 13 amino acids. Germline V gives CDR1 SGDLS, CDR2 YYNGEE. The CDR3 nucleotides are TGTGCCAGCAGCGTAGTATTGGGCTATGGCTACACCTTC. As protein: CASSVVLGYGYTF. Combining the CDR3 with reference TRBV9 and TRBJ1-2 gives the whole variable domain DSGVTQTPKHLITATGQRVTLRCSPRSGDLSVYWYQQSLDQGLQFLIQYYNGEERAKGNILERFSAQQFPDLHSELNLSSLELGDSALYFCASSVVLGYGYTFGSGTRLTVV.

V usage is TRBV29-1 and J usage is TRBJ2-2; D uncertain. The CDR3 covers 11 residues. With 6 bases removed from V and 5 bases from J, the gap between germline ends came to 7 bases. Looked up from germline, CDR1 is SQVTM and CDR2 is ANQGSEA. The CDR3 DNA reads as TGCAGCGTCATGAAGACCGGGGAGCTGTTTTTT. Its translation is CSVMKTGELFF.

The rearrangement joins TRBV5-6 to TRBJ2-7; TRBD2 agrees at 7 bases. Germline V gene lookup returns CDR1 SGHDT and CDR2 YYEEEE. The V segment lost 0 bases and the J segment 3 bases; nucleotides outside the gene matches: 12. The CDR3 covers 17 residues. The CDR3 reads CASSLGPRDYLHYEQYF. In DNA form, the CDR3 reads TGTGCCAGCAGCTTGGGCCCCCGGGACTACCTCCACTACGAGCAGTACTTC.

The chain couples TRBV27 to TRBJ2-5; D unclear. Trimming left V 6 bases short and J 7 bases short, with 15 bases between. Looked up from germline, CDR1 is MNHEY and CDR2 is SMNVEV (reference sequence). CDR3 length: 13 residues. In DNA form, the CDR3 reads TGTGCCAGCAGCCCAAGGTCCTTCGGGACCCAGTACTTC. Translating it yields CASSPRSFGTQYF.

The gene calls are TRBV11-2 and TRBJ2-5; TRBD2 aligns across 10 bases. The germline V gene encodes CDR1 SGHAT and CDR2 FQNNGV. The CDR3 sequence is 15 residues long. V was pared by 1 base and J by 5 bases, with 4 bases of the junction left unmatched. In DNA form, the CDR3 reads TGTGCCAGCAGCTTAGGGCTAGCGGGAGCGGAGACCCAGTACTTC. Its protein is CASSLGLAGAETQYF.

V gene TRBV27 combines with J gene TRBJ2-1; a possible D gene is TRBD1 (6 bases). The CDR3 runs to 15 residues. CDR1 and CDR2 (germline): MNHEY, SMNVEV (reference sequence). V was cut by 2 bases and J by 1 base, with 9 bases left in between. Here the CDR3 reads CASSLTGMSYNEQFF. In DNA form, the CDR3 reads TGTGCCAGCAGTTTAACAGGGATGTCCTACAATGAGCAGTTCTTC.

The CDR3 here is CASSLNAGAYNEQFF. CDR3 in DNA: TGTGCCAGCAGCTTGAATGCGGGAGCCTACAATGAGCAGTTCTTC. V gene TRBV13 combines with J gene TRBJ2-1, with 7 bases aligning to TRBD2. From germline, CDR1 is PRHDT and CDR2 FYEKMQ (reference sequence). V lost 3 bases, J lost 2 bases, and 4 bases stayed unmatched. The CDR3 spans 15 residues.

With regard to this clone: Other nucleotide sequences in the sample specify the same CDR3. V gene TRBV9 combines with J gene TRBJ2-5, with no clear D. Trimming took off 0 bases at V and 3 bases at J, with 6 bases between the two ends. There are 13 residues in the CDR3. Germline values: CDR1 SGDLS, CDR2 YYNGEE. CDR3: CASSVGGKETQYF. The CDR3, as DNA: TGTGCCAGCAGCGTAGGAGGAAAAGAGACCCAGTACTTC.

The V call is TRBV2, the J call TRBJ2-7; D possibly corresponds to TRBD2 (6 bases). Trimming shortened V by 2 bases and J by 3 bases, and 17 bases separated the two germline ends. The CDR3 loop spans 16 amino acids. Germline V gene data show CDR1 as SNHLY and CDR2 as FYNNEI. CDR3 residues: CASSERERRVNYEQYF. The CDR3 DNA is TGTGCCAGCAGTGAACGGGAGCGGAGGGTCAACTACGAGCAGTACTTC.

The chain is built from TRBV19 and TRBJ2-5; tentative D call: TRBD1 (6 bases). Germline V gene lookup returns CDR1 LNHDA and CDR2 SQIVND (reference sequence). V was trimmed by 6 bases and J by 0 bases, leaving 11 bases between them. This CDR3 contains 14 residues. The CDR3 DNA sequence: TGTGCCAGTAGCTACAGGGAGTACCAAGAGACCCAGTACTTC. Translating gives CASSYREYQETQYF.